The following is a TCR beta chain sequence with its context. The data are from a study of OX40 agonist ivuxolimab in advanced cancers. The CDR3 is 14 amino acids. Losses at the gene ends were 3 bases for V and 3 bases for J; bases not matched to a gene: 6. The V gene's germline CDR1 is SGHNT and CDR2 YYREEE (reference sequence). Assay used: immunoSEQ multiplex PCR; TCRdb lists only in-frame clones, some missing. In the table there are around 53,000 clones, 85% to 90% of which are singletons. The material was CD4+ or CD8+ T cells sorted from blood, obtained in a trial of the OX40 agonist ivuxolimab. The chain employs TRBV5-4 and TRBJ2-7, with TRBD1 identical over 7 bases. This receptor was obtained from an adult with an advanced solid tumor such as melanoma, head and neck, liver or kidney cancer. Written as DNA, the CDR3 is TGTGCCAGCAGCTGGGCAGGGGGATTCTACGAGCAGTACTTC. It is translated as CASSWAGGFYEQYF.